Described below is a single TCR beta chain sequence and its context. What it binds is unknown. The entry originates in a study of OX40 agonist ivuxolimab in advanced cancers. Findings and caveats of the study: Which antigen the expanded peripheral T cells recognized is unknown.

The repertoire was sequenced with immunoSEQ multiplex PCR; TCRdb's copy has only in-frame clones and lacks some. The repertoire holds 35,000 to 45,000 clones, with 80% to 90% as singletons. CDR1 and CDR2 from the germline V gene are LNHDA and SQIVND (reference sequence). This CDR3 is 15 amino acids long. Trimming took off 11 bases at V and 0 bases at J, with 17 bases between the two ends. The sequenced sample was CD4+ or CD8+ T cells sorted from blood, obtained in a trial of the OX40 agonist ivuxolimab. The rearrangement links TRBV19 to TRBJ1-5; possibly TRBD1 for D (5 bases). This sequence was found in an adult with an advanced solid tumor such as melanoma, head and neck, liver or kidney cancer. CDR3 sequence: CASRRDDSSNQPQHF. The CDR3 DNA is TGTGCCTCTCGCCGGGACGACTCTAGCAATCAGCCCCAGCATTTT. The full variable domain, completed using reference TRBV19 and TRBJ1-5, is DGGITQSPKYLFRKEGQNVTLSCEQNLNHDAMYWYRQDPGQGLRLIYYSQIVNDFQKGDIAEGYSVSREKKESFPLTVTSAQKNPTAFYLCASRRDDSSNQPQHFGDGTRLSIL.